The next 21 T cell receptor beta chains were all read from a single sample in a study of spatial heterogeneity in lung cancer. General study points: Within tumors, counts of expanded alpha and beta TCRs tracked tumor mutation counts.

Via MiXCR, TCRdb re-called the 5' RACE reads, giving one row per CDR3 protein. The table shows some 96,000 distinct CDR3 sequences, with 4.4% occurring only once. No antigen has been assigned to these receptors. Time point meaning: sample taken at primary tumor resection. Sequencing was performed on lung tumor tissue, taken at surgery. These receptors originate from a male donor with early-stage non-small cell lung cancer.

This clonotype appeared many times. The rearrangement joins TRBV3-1 to TRBJ1-2; no clear D. The CDR3 is 14 amino acids. The V gene's germline CDR1 is LGHDT and CDR2 YNNKEL (reference sequence). V was pared by 2 bases and J by 5 bases, with 12 bases between. In nucleotides, the CDR3 is TGTGCCAGCAGCCAACGCTTCAGACAATATGGCTACACCTTC. Residues: CASSQRFRQYGYTF.

J is TRBJ1-4 and V is TRBV20-1; tentative D call: TRBD1 (6 bases). The CDR3 has 13 residues. CDR1 and CDR2 (germline): DFQATT, SNEGSKA (reference sequence). V lost 5 bases and J lost 7, with 14 bases in between. The CDR3 sequence: CSASFGTREKLFF. CDR3 sequence (DNA): TGCAGTGCTTCATTCGGGACACGTGAAAAACTGTTTTTT.

This clonotype was observed a handful of times. The V call is TRBV9, the J call TRBJ2-6, with TRBD2 matching 7 bases. Germline V gene lookup returns CDR1 SGDLS and CDR2 YYNGEE. J was trimmed by 0 bases and V by 0 bases; bases with no gene match: 0. This CDR3 has 16 amino acids. CDR3 DNA: TGTGCCAGCAGCGTAGGCGGGAGCTCTGGGGCCAACGTCCTGACTTTC. The encoded protein is CASSVGGSSGANVLTF.

The chain links TRBV13 to TRBJ1-1; 7 bases line up with TRBD1. This CDR3 spans 15 amino acids. Germline V CDR1 and CDR2: PRHDT, FYEKMQ (reference sequence). Trimming took 4 bases from V and 1 from J; bases not matched to a gene: 6. CDR3 in DNA: TGTGCCAGCAGCTCCGCCGGGACAGCGAACACTGAAGCTTTCTTT. Its translation is CASSSAGTANTEAFF.

This chain uses TRBV4-2 with TRBJ2-7; D tentatively reads TRBD1 or TRBD2 (5 bases each). Between the trimmed V and J ends, which lost 4 bases and 0 bases, there was a span of 16 bases. The CDR3 totals 16 residues. The germline CDR1 and CDR2 sequences are LGHNA and YNFKEQ. DNA for the CDR3: TGTGCCAGCAGCCCACTAGGGGAGCGGAGCTCCTACGAGCAGTACTTC. It translates to CASSPLGERSSYEQYF.

This clonotype was counted only a few times. V is TRBV6-1 and J is TRBJ1-5; 7 nucleotides align to TRBD1. The V gene's germline CDR1 is MNHNS and CDR2 SASEGT. With 4 bases clipped from V and 1 base from J, the junction kept 4 bases outside the gene matches. The CDR3 is 15 residues long. CDR3 bases: TGTGCCAGCAGTGCTCAGGGACAGAGCAATCAGCCCCAGCATTTT. Amino acids: CASSAQGQSNQPQHF.

This clonotype was observed many times. The V gene is TRBV5-1, the J gene TRBJ2-5; D unclear. The CDR3 has 15 amino acids. Germline V lookup: CDR1 SGHRS, CDR2 YFSETQ. The V and J ends lost 0 bases and 5 bases respectively, with 14 bases between them. CDR3 in amino acids: CASSLDLSWGETQYF. CDR3 nucleotide sequence: TGCGCCAGCAGCTTGGATTTATCTTGGGGTGAGACCCAGTACTTC.

This clonotype was counted many times. The chain joins TRBV5-1 to TRBJ1-1; weak D call: TRBD1 (6 bases). From germline, CDR1 is SGHRS and CDR2 YFSETQ. Between the trimmed V and J ends, which lost 2 bases and 3 bases, there was a span of 8 bases. CDR3 length: 13 residues. The CDR3 loop is CASSFSGDTEAFF. The CDR3 DNA sequence: TGCGCCAGCAGCTTCTCAGGGGACACTGAAGCTTTCTTT.

There are a few counts of this clonotype. The chain joins TRBV5-1 to TRBJ1-1; D gene unclear. Germline values: CDR1 SGHRS, CDR2 YFSETQ. V dropped 5 bases and J dropped 6 bases, with 17 bases sitting between them. This CDR3 contains 14 residues. The CDR3 loop is CASRSRVGMAEAFF. DNA of the CDR3: TGCGCCAGCAGGTCCCGAGTGGGGATGGCTGAAGCTTTCTTT. The full variable domain, with the rest looked up from reference TRBV5-1 and TRBJ1-1, is KAGVTQTPRYLIKTRGQQVTLSCSPISGHRSVSWYQQTPGQGLQFLFEYFSETQRNKGNFPGRFSGRQFSNSRSEMNVSTLELGDSALYLCASRSRVGMAEAFFGQGTRLTVV.

This clonotype came up many times. The rearrangement links TRBV20-1 to TRBJ2-3; TRBD2 matches 12 bases. V dropped 3 bases and J dropped 0; count of bases not matched to a gene: 1. The CDR3 has 15 amino acids. Germline CDR1 and CDR2: DFQATT and SNEGSKA (reference sequence). CDR3 sequence (DNA): TGCAGTGCTAGGGGGACTAGCGGGAGCACAGATACGCAGTATTTT. Translating gives CSARGTSGSTDTQYF.

This clonotype was seen many times. The chain has TRBV4-1 and TRBJ2-2, with TRBD2 matching 10 bases. Germline V gives CDR1 MGHRA, CDR2 YSYEKL. The CDR3 contains 17 residues. J gave up 5 bases and V 1 base, and 7 bases lay outside the gene matches. CDR3 DNA: TGCGCCAGCAGCCAAGGTCTAGCGGGAGTCTTGACCGGGGAGCTGTTTTTT. Its protein product is CASSQGLAGVLTGELFF.

This clonotype was observed at least ten times. V gene TRBV10-3 combines with J gene TRBJ2-5; D is perhaps TRBD2 (6 bases). CDR1 and CDR2 from the germline V gene are ENHRY and SYGVKD. Trimming shortened V by 4 bases and J by 4 bases, and 16 bases separated the two germline ends. The CDR3 sequence is 15 residues long. The CDR3 is CAISAQSRGGETQYF. The DNA for the CDR3 is TGTGCCATCAGTGCCCAGTCTAGGGGAGGAGAGACCCAGTACTTC.

V usage is TRBV6-5 and J usage is TRBJ2-3, with 13 nucleotides matching TRBD2. The CDR3 runs to 17 residues. The trim removed 6 bases at V and 2 bases at J, leaving 8 bases unmatched. Germline V gene lookup returns CDR1 MNHEY and CDR2 SVGAGI. CDR3 residues: CASRSGGTSGTTDTQYF. Written as DNA, the CDR3 is TGTGCCAGCAGATCCGGCGGGACTAGCGGGACCACAGATACGCAGTATTTT.

This clonotype came up many times. The chain links TRBV18 to TRBJ1-6, with D perhaps TRBD1 (6 bases). Trimming stripped 4 bases from V and 1 base from J, with 14 bases between. Germline assignment: CDR1 KGHSH and CDR2 LQKENI. The length of the CDR3 is 17 residues. CDR3 bases: TGTGCCAGCTCACTTCGACAGGACGGGTCCTATAATTCACCCCTCCACTTT. Translating gives CASSLRQDGSYNSPLHF.

This clonotype was counted only a few times. The chain recombines TRBV7-6 with TRBJ2-7, with no clear D. This CDR3 comprises 14 residues. Trimming took off 5 bases at V and 5 bases at J, with 16 bases between the two ends. The germline V gene encodes CDR1 SGHVS and CDR2 FNYEAQ. The DNA of the CDR3 is TGTGCCAGCAGCCCCCACCCCTATCCCGACGAGCAGTACTTC. Translation: CASSPHPYPDEQYF.

There are many counts of this clonotype. This chain connects TRBV27 to TRBJ2-1, with D possibly TRBD2 on 5 matching bases. The germline V gene has CDR1 MNHEY and CDR2 SMNVEV (reference sequence). Trimming left V 2 bases short and J 7 bases short, with 12 bases between. This CDR3 spans 14 amino acids. As DNA, the CDR3 is TGTGCCAGCAGTTTAGTCTCATCGGGGAATGAGCAGTTCTTC. Residues: CASSLVSSGNEQFF.

This clonotype was detected ten times or more. The chain recombines TRBV3-1 with TRBJ1-3; possibly TRBD1 for D (6 bases). V was pared by 2 bases and J by 0 bases, with 11 bases between. This CDR3 is 16 amino acids long. Per germline, CDR1 LGHDT and CDR2 YNNKEL (reference sequence). CDR3 nucleotide sequence: TGTGCCAGCAGCCAACCTGGACAGTTCTCTGGAAACACCATATATTTT. Protein product: CASSQPGQFSGNTIYF.

This clonotype was observed many times. V usage is TRBV5-5 and J usage is TRBJ1-3, with 7 bases that match TRBD1. V shed 4 bases, J shed 0 bases, and the junction held 7 bases outside the gene matches. The CDR3 covers 16 residues. Germline CDR1 and CDR2: SGHKS and YYEKEE (reference sequence). The CDR3: CASSHNRGHSGNTIYF. DNA for the CDR3: TGTGCCAGCAGCCACAACAGGGGACACTCTGGAAACACCATATATTTT.

This clonotype was detected many times. The chain carries TRBV12-3 or TRBV12-4 and TRBJ1-2; D may be TRBD1 (5 bases). The CDR3 is 14 residues long. V gave up 3 bases and J gave up 0 bases, with 8 bases separating them. This chain's CDR3 is CASSLAGTNYGYTF. The CDR3 DNA reads TGTGCCAGCAGTTTGGCAGGGACTAACTATGGCTACACCTTC.

The sample holds many counts of this clonotype. The chain links TRBV3-1 to TRBJ2-5, with D unclear. Germline loops: CDR1 LGHDT, CDR2 YNNKEL (reference sequence). The V and J ends lost 0 bases and 4 bases respectively, with 3 bases between them. This CDR3 has 12 residues. The CDR3 DNA is TGTGCCAGCAGCCAAGATATAGAGACCCAGTACTTC. Translated: CASSQDIETQYF.

This chain connects TRBV7-9 to TRBJ2-7; perhaps TRBD2 as D (6 bases). V was shortened by 3 bases and J by 5 bases, with 14 bases between the two germline ends. There are 14 residues in the CDR3. Germline assignment: CDR1 SEHNR and CDR2 FQNEAQ (reference sequence). CDR3 protein: CASSFLGSIDEQYF. The CDR3 bases are TGTGCCAGCAGCTTCCTCGGGAGCATCGACGAGCAGTACTTC.